This passage covers 17 T cell receptor beta chains from one sample sequenced in a study of control samples from healthy donors and cancer patients. Sequenced by immunoSEQ multiplex PCR; TCRdb stores in-frame clones only, minus some. The sample has about 83,000 clones; 90% to 95% are singletons. The sequencing input was blood. The source of these receptors is a man aged 25-40 years in good health.

This clone occurred once. V gene TRBV5-6 combines with J gene TRBJ2-2; D remains unclear. This CDR3 region has 15 residues. The V and J ends lost 0 bases and 2 bases respectively, with 8 bases between them. In germline, CDR1 is SGHDT, CDR2 YYEEEE. The CDR3 DNA reads TGTGCCAGCAGCTTGGTTAGGGAAAACACCGGGGAGCTGTTTTTT. Protein sequence: CASSLVRENTGELFF.

The chain recombines TRBV5-6 with TRBJ1-2; a weak D match, TRBD1 (6 bases). Germline CDR1 and CDR2: SGHDT and YYEEEE. V was trimmed by 2 bases and J by 0 bases, leaving 8 bases between them. The CDR3 has 14 residues. In DNA form, the CDR3 reads TGTGCCAGCAGCTTAAGGGACACTAACTATGGCTACACCTTC. Protein product: CASSLRDTNYGYTF.

The gene calls are TRBV18 and TRBJ2-1, with no clear D. Per germline, CDR1 KGHSH and CDR2 LQKENI. V was trimmed by 1 base and J by 8 bases, leaving 6 bases between them. This CDR3 contains 12 residues. Here the CDR3 DNA reads TGTGCCAGCTCACCACGGAGAGATGAGCAGTTCTTC. As protein: CASSPRRDEQFF.

The chain uses TRBV27 and TRBJ1-1; D may be TRBD1 (6 bases). Deletions cut 5 bases from V and 5 bases from J, with 12 bases between. Germline CDR1 reads MNHEY; CDR2 reads SMNVEV (reference sequence). CDR3 size: 13 residues. The CDR3 DNA is TGTGCCAGCAGTAGAGGGGGTATTACTGAAGCTTTCTTT. Its protein product is CASSRGGITEAFF.

The chain combines TRBV2 with TRBJ1-5; 7 positions match TRBD1. The ends lost 6 bases at V and 4 bases at J; junction bases unmatched: 6. The CDR3 has 14 residues. Germline V lookup: CDR1 SNHLY, CDR2 FYNNEI. The CDR3, as DNA: TGTGCCAGCAGCCCGGGACAGTCTAATCAGCCCCAGCATTTT. It encodes CASSPGQSNQPQHF.

The chain is built from TRBV4-3 and TRBJ2-3, with D possibly being TRBD1 (5 bases). This CDR3 is built from 15 residues. Trimming removed 0 bases at V and 4 bases at J, with 11 bases between. CDR1 is LGHNA, CDR2 YSLEER, per germline. The CDR3 bases are TGCGCCAGCAGCCAAGACAGGGATCCGTCAGATACGCAGTATTTT. Translation gives CASSQDRDPSDTQYF.

This clone has a single count. The V gene is TRBV4-1, the J gene TRBJ2-7; D may be TRBD2 (6 bases). The CDR3 totals 16 residues. V lost 3 bases, J lost 2 bases, and 17 bases lay in between. The germline V gene has CDR1 MGHRA and CDR2 YSYEKL. CDR3 loop: CASSQGGLTSPYEQYF. Here the CDR3 DNA reads TGCGCCAGCAGCCAGGGGGGTTTGACGAGCCCCTACGAGCAGTACTTC.

This chain joins TRBV6-1 and TRBJ2-2, with D perhaps matching TRBD1 (6 bases). This CDR3 comprises 16 residues. Germline V gene lookup returns CDR1 MNHNS and CDR2 SASEGT. The V end lost 0 bases, the J end lost 6 bases, and 14 bases lay between the germline ends. The CDR3 loop reads CASSEATQGIPGELFF. The CDR3 DNA reads as TGTGCCAGCAGTGAAGCAACGCAGGGGATCCCCGGGGAGCTGTTTTTT.

The rearrangement links TRBV6-2 or TRBV6-3 to TRBJ2-1; D may be TRBD1 (6 bases). The length of the CDR3 is 17 residues. Trimming removed 0 bases at V and 4 bases at J, with 16 bases between. Germline values: CDR1 MNHEY, CDR2 SVGEGT. The CDR3 region has the DNA TGTGCCAGCAGTTACTCCGTAGGACAGCCTTCTTACAATGAGCAGTTCTTC. Translated, it gives CASSYSVGQPSYNEQFF.

The chain is built from TRBV2 and TRBJ2-4; D not certain. V lost 5 bases to trimming and J lost 5 bases, with 1 base between them. The germline V gene encodes CDR1 SNHLY and CDR2 FYNNEI. The CDR3 totals 10 residues. CDR3 residues: CASSQNIQYF. DNA for the CDR3: TGTGCCAGCAGTCAAAACATTCAGTACTTC.

This chain connects TRBV28 to TRBJ1-1; 8 nucleotides align to TRBD1. Germline values: CDR1 MDHEN, CDR2 SYDVKM. V lost 5 bases, J lost 2 bases, and 7 bases stayed unmatched. CDR3 size: 15 residues. CDR3: CASSLLTGVNTEAFF. The CDR3 bases are TGTGCCAGCAGTCTTTTGACAGGGGTAAACACTGAAGCTTTCTTT.

The rearrangement links TRBV14 to TRBJ2-5; maybe TRBD2 (6 bases). CDR1 and CDR2 (germline): SGHDN, FVKESK. The CDR3 spans 16 residues. The V gene lost 1 base and the J gene lost 5 bases, with 17 bases spanning the gap. The CDR3 here is CASSQVFGGRGETQYF. The CDR3 DNA follows: TGTGCCAGCAGCCAAGTTTTCGGGGGACGAGGCGAGACCCAGTACTTC.

V gene TRBV2 combines with J gene TRBJ2-5; D gene unclear. Germline V gene lookup returns CDR1 SNHLY and CDR2 FYNNEI. This CDR3 region has 14 residues. Trimming stripped 0 bases from V and 0 bases from J, with 5 bases between. This CDR3 reads CASSEARYQETQYF. CDR3 DNA sequence: TGTGCCAGCAGTGAAGCCCGCTACCAAGAGACCCAGTACTTC. Together with reference TRBV2 and TRBJ2-5, the CDR3 gives the full variable domain: EPEVTQTPSHQVTQMGQEVILRCVPISNHLYFYWYRQILGQKVEFLVSFYNNEISEKSEIFDDQFSVERPDGSNFTLKIRSTKLEDSAMYFCASSEARYQETQYFGPGTRLLVL.

V gene TRBV28 combines with J gene TRBJ1-6; D is perhaps TRBD1 (5 bases). CDR1 and CDR2 from the germline V gene are MDHEN and SYDVKM. Trimming removed 9 bases at V and 3 bases at J, with 12 bases between. This CDR3 comprises 14 residues. The CDR3 region is CASRAGDYNSPLHF. The CDR3 DNA reads as TGTGCCAGTCGGGCGGGGGACTATAATTCACCCCTCCACTTT.

The V gene is TRBV12-5, the J gene TRBJ1-5, with D unresolved. Trimming took off 3 bases at V and 3 bases at J, with 9 bases between the two ends. The CDR3 has 14 amino acids. Germline V gene data show CDR1 as LGHNT and CDR2 as FRNRAP. CDR3 loop: CASGLGQLNQPQHF. DNA of the CDR3: TGTGCTAGTGGTTTAGGGCAGCTCAATCAGCCCCAGCATTTT. Using reference TRBV12-5 and TRBJ1-5 for the parts outside the CDR3, the full variable domain is DARVTQTPRHKVTEMGQEVTMRCQPILGHNTVFWYRQTMMQGLELLAYFRNRAPLDDSGMPKDRFSAEMPDATLATLKIQPSEPRDSAVYFCASGLGQLNQPQHFGDGTRLSIL.

This clone was counted a single time. The rearrangement links TRBV19 to TRBJ2-1, with 13 positions matching TRBD2. Germline V gene lookup returns CDR1 LNHDA and CDR2 SQIVND (reference sequence). The CDR3 is made up of 14 amino acids. After removal of 4 bases from V and 12 bases from J, the junction contained 6 bases not matched to a gene. DNA for the CDR3: TGTGCCAGTAGTACCTGGGGACTAGCGGGAACGCAGTTCTTC. Protein product: CASSTWGLAGTQFF.

The chain employs TRBV4-1 and TRBJ2-1; 7 bases line up with TRBD1. V trimming: 0 bases; J trimming: 3 bases; junction bases outside the gene matches: 5. The germline V gene has CDR1 MGHRA and CDR2 YSYEKL. The CDR3 spans 16 residues. The CDR3 loop reads CASSQDPGQFYNEQFF. The CDR3, as DNA: TGCGCCAGCAGCCAAGATCCGGGACAGTTCTACAATGAGCAGTTCTTC.